This T cell receptor beta chain was identified during a study of blood T cell repertoires in COVID-19. Across the study: The United States, Italy and Spain were the sources of the acute and convalescent COVID-19 samples. PBMCs, B-cell-depleted T cells, or T cells provided the cDNA or gDNA that made up the material.

V dropped 0 bases and J dropped 0 bases, with 9 bases sitting between them. The CDR3 loop spans 15 amino acids. CDR1 is SGHRS, CDR2 YFSETQ, per germline. This clone was found a few times. How the authors handled the data: Using reference gene primer amplification, nucleated cell counts were estimated. This table comes from immunoSEQ multiplex PCR, and its TCRdb copy is limited to in-frame clones, with some not included. D and trimming were read from the DNA, whereas the V and J calls and clone size are those reported in that table. The sample contains 210,000 or so clones, about 88% of which appear only once.

This TCR was sampled from a woman aged 40 to 55 who had recovered from COVID-19. The specimen sequenced was peripheral blood. The chain uses TRBV5-1 and TRBJ1-1, with TRBD1 as a possible D gene (5 bases). CDR3 sequence reads: CASSLDPGMNTEAFF. The DNA of the CDR3 is TGCGCCAGCAGCTTGGATCCAGGGATGAACACTGAAGCTTTCTTT.